This TCR beta chain was obtained from a study of CXCR3-negative and CXCR3-positive naive CD8 T cells. Study-wide background: Per library, roughly 1.6 +/- 0.3 million reads; 130 million to 150 million TRB reads overall.

Looked up from germline, CDR1 is MDHEN and CDR2 is SYDVKM. CDR3 length: 18 residues. Overall study findings and caveats: Relative to memory CD8+ cells, whose diversity was much lower, both naive subsets had comparably high diversity. The authors found comparable surface CD5 between naive subsets and inferred TCR strength from TRB CDR3 properties.

The method, 5' RACE with UMI labels, was used to prepare the TRB cDNA libraries. TCRdb reprocessed the 5' RACE reads and stores each CDR3 protein as one record, lacking DNA. There are 50,000 to 75,000 distinct CDR3 sequences in the sample, with about 4.6% held by the top ten. Worth noting for this clonotype: The antigen remains undetermined.

The origin of this receptor is a human donor in good health. Some clones in this sample may be carry-over from other donors' samples. The sample consisted of naive CXCR3- CD8+ T cells from blood. Subset noted: CD45RO-CCR7+CD27+CD95- naive CD8+ T cells lacking CXCR3 (TNR3-). This sequence joins TRBV28 and TRBJ2-7; without DNA, the TCRdb call of TRBD1 cannot be checked. The CDR3 protein is CASSLPPGSRKSSYEQYF.